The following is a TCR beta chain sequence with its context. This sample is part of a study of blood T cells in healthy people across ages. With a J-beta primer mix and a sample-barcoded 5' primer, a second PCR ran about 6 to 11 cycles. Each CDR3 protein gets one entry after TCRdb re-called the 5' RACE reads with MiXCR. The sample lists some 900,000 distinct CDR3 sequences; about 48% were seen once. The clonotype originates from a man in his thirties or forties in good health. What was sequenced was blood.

The CDR3 DNA is TGTGCCTGGGGCGGACAGCCCTACACCTTC. Its translation is CAWGGQPYTF. The rearrangement uses TRBV30 and TRBJ1-2; D perhaps matches TRBD1 (6 bases). V was clipped by 5 bases and J by 10 bases, with 11 bases between them. Germline CDR1 and CDR2: GTSNPN and SVGIG (reference sequence). The CDR3 is made up of 10 amino acids.